This T cell receptor beta chain stems from a study of blood T cell repertoires in COVID-19. The overall study: The origin of the acute and convalescent COVID-19 samples was the United States, Italy and Spain.

Followed longitudinally, the Seattle patients had been enrolled during active infection. TCRdb keeps only in-frame clones here, not all; method: immunoSEQ multiplex PCR. Of around 58,000 clones in the sample, over 75% were seen once. The CDR3 extends over 13 amino acids. Germline CDR1 SGHAT, CDR2 FQNNGV. The V gene lost 0 bases and the J gene lost 4 bases, with 6 bases spanning the gap. This chain links TRBV11-2 with TRBJ1-2; D is unresolved. Sequencing used peripheral blood. This TCR derives from a woman aged 55 to 70 with COVID-19, enrolled during active disease. The DNA for the CDR3 is TGTGCCAGCAGCTTAGACGAGGGCTATGGCTACACCTTC. Its protein product is CASSLDEGYGYTF.